These 9 T cell receptor delta chains were sequenced from one sample in a study of gamma-delta T cells after stem cell transplantation. TCRdb redid clone calling on the RT-PCR reads using CATT. The table records 9,000 to 13,000 delta-chain clones, 1.3% of them present only once. The sequenced sample consisted of gamma-delta T cells. All receptors come from a human donor. It is not recorded whose cells these are; they may come from a transplant donor.

This clone was seen a handful of times. The genes are TRDV2 and TRDJ1, with TRDD3 matching 13 bases. Germline loops: CDR1 GEAIGNYY, CDR2 EKD. CDR3 size: 18 residues. V trimming: 5 bases; J trimming: 4 bases; junction bases outside the gene matches: 15. DNA for the CDR3: TGTGCCTGTGTAGCGCTACTGGGGGATACGCAAACGAACGATAAACTCATCTTT. Translating it yields CACVALLGDTQTNDKLIF.

In the case of this clone: The mismatch at residue 13 between this DNA's translation and the TCRdb protein of a much larger clone likely reflects a read error; the protein shown is translated from the DNA. The rearrangement links TRDV2 to TRDJ1; 10 bases are a match to TRDD3. V shed 2 bases, J shed 3 bases, and the junction held 14 bases outside the gene matches. CDR3 size: 18 residues. CDR1 and CDR2 (germline): GEAIGNYY, EKD. This CDR3 is CACDMVTGGSLYADKLIF. In DNA, the CDR3 is TGTGCCTGTGACATGGTTACTGGGGGATCTTTGTACGCCGATAAACTCATCTTT.

By share, this clone counts as medium-sized. This chain uses TRDV2 with TRDJ3, with 8 bases matching TRDD3. V dropped 0 bases and J dropped 0; count of bases not matched to a gene: 6. Germline CDR1 GEAIGNYY, CDR2 EKD. This CDR3 has 19 residues. CDR3: CACDTLLGASSWDTRQMFF. The DNA for the CDR3 is TGTGCCTGTGACACCCTACTGGGGGCCAGCTCCTGGGACACCCGACAGATGTTTTTC.

This clone is deemed medium-sized. The chain combines TRDV2 with TRDJ1; 7 bases are shared with TRDD3. Per germline, CDR1 GEAIGNYY and CDR2 EKD. The J segment lost 0 bases and the V segment lost 3 bases, leaving 12 bases of the junction unmatched. This CDR3 has 17 amino acids. Written as DNA, the CDR3 is TGTGCCTGTGACGCCTGGGGGTCCCGGAAAAACACCGATAAACTCATCTTT. Amino acids: CACDAWGSRKNTDKLIF.

This clone was counted many times. A far larger clone is only one base removed, so a read error is likely. The chain employs TRDV2 and TRDJ1; TRDD3 agrees at 13 bases. After removal of 5 bases from V and 0 bases from J, the junction contained 14 bases not matched to a gene. Germline V lookup: CDR1 GEAIGNYY, CDR2 EKD. This CDR3 is 19 amino acids long. CDR3 nucleotides: TGTGCCTGTGGCACTCTACTGGGGGATACGCCCTTGAACACCGATAAACTCATCTTT. Amino acids: CACGTLLGDTPLNTDKLIF.

This clone was seen more than once but under ten times. A much larger clone lies a single base off, so this may be a read error. The chain carries TRDV2 and TRDJ1; 10 bases are a match to TRDD3. The germline CDR1 and CDR2 sequences are GEAIGNYY and EKD. The V gene end was trimmed by 1 base and the J gene end by 0 bases; junction bases not matched to a gene: 19. The CDR3 runs 21 residues. The chain's CDR3 is CACDTVDGGYSDTSYTDKLIF. The DNA of the CDR3 is TGTGCCTGTGACACTGTCGATGGGGGATACTCCGATACTTCGTACACCGATAAACTCATCTTT.

With respect to this clone: The TCRdb record carries a much larger clone's protein, which differs from this DNA's translation at residue 5; a read error is the likely cause, and the protein listed here is the DNA translation. The rearrangement links TRDV2 to TRDJ1, with TRDD3 identical over 12 bases. The CDR3 has 18 amino acids. V shed 3 bases and J 3 bases; nucleotides not matched to a gene: 13. CDR1 GEAIGNYY and CDR2 EKD come from the germline V gene. The CDR3 nucleotides read TGTGCCTGTGACGCCGTACTGGGGGATACTCGAGGGGCCGATAAACTCATCTTT. Translated, it gives CACDAVLGDTRGADKLIF.

There are many counts of this clone. The identical CDR3 is also encoded by other nucleotide sequences in the sample. This chain uses TRDV2 with TRDJ1, with TRDD3 matching over 11 bases. Unmatched junction bases numbered 3, after V lost 2 bases and J lost 2 bases. The length of the CDR3 is 15 residues. From germline, CDR1 is GEAIGNYY and CDR2 EKD. The CDR3 loop is CACDRLGDRTDKLIF. The DNA for the CDR3 is TGTGCCTGTGACAGACTGGGGGATAGGACCGATAAACTCATCTTT.

Only a few counts were recorded for this clone. The protein that TCRdb holds for this DNA derives from a much larger clone and differs from the translated DNA at residue 8, which likely indicates a read error; the protein shown here is translated from the DNA. The chain joins TRDV2 to TRDJ1; D remains ambiguous. The CDR3 covers 16 residues. The V gene lost 3 bases and the J gene lost 0 bases, with 16 bases spanning the gap. Germline V gene data show CDR1 as GEAIGNYY and CDR2 as EKD. Here the CDR3 DNA reads TGTGCCTGTGACTCTCTGCGGAGATTGTACACCGATAAACTCATCTTT. It codes for CACDSLRRLYTDKLIF.